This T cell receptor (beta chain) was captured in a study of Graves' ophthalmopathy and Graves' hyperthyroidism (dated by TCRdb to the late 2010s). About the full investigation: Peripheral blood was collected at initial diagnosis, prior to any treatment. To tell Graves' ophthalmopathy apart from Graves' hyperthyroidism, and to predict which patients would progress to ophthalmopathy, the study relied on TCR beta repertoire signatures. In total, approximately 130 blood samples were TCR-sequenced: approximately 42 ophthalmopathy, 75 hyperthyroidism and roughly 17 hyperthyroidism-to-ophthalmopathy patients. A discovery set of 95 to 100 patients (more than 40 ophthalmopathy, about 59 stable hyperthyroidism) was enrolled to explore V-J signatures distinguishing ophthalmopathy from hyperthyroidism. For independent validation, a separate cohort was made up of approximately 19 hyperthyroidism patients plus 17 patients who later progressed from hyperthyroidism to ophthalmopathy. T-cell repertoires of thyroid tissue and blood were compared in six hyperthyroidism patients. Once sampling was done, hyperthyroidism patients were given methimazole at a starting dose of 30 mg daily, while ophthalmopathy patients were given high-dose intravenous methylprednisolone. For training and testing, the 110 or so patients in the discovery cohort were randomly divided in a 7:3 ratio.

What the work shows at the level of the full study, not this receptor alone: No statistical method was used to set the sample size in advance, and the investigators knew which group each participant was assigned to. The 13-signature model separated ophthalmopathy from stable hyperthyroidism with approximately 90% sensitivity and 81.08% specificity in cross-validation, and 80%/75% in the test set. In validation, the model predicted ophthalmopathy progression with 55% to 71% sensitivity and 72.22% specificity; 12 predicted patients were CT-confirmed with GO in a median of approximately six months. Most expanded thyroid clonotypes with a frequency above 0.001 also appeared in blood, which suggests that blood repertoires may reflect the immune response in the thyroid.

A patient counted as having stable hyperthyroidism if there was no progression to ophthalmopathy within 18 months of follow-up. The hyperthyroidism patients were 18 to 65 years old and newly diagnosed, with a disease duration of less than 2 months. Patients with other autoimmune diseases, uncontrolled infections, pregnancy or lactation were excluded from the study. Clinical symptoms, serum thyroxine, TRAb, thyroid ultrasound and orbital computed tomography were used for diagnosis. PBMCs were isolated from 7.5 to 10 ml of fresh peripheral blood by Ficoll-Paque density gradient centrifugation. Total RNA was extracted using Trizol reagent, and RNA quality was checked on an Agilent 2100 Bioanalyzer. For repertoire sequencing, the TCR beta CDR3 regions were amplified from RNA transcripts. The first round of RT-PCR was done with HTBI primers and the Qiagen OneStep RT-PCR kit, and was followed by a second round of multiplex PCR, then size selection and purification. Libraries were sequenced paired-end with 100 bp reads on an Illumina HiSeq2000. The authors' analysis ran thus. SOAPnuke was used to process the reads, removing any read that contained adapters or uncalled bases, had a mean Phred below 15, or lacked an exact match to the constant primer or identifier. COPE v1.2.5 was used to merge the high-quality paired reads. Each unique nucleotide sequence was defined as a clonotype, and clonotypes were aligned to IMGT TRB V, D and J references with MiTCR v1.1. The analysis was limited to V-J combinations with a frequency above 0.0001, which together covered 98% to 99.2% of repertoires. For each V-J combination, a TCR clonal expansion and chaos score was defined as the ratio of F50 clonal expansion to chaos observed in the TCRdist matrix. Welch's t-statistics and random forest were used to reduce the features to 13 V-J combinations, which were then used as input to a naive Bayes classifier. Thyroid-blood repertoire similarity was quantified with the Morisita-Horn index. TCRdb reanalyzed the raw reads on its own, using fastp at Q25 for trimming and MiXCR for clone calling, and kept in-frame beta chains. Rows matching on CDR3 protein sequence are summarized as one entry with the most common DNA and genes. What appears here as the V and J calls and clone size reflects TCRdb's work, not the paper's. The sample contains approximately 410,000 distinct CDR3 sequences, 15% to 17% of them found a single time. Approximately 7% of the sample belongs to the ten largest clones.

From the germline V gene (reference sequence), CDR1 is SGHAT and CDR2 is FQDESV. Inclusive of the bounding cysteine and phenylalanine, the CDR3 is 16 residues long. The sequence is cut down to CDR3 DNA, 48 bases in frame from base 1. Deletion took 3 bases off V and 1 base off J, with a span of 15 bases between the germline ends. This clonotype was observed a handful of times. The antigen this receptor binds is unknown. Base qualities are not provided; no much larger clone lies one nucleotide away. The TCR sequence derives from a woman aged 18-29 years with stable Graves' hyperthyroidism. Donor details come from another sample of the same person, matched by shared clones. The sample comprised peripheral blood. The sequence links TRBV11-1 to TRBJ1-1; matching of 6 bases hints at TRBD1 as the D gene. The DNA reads TGTGCCAGCAGCTTCGGGGGAAGGACAGAGAACACTGAAGCTTTCTTT. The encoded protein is CASSFGGRTENTEAFF.